Presented here are 5 T cell receptor beta chains from one specimen sequenced in a study of beta chain features in type 1 diabetes. Antigens of these TCRs are unknown. All of the isolated RNA was reverse transcribed, so expressed TCRB transcripts were sequenced. Using immunoSEQ multiplex PCR, the repertoire was profiled, and TCRdb retains in-frame clones only, with some absent. The sample has a few hundred thousand clones; 11% are singletons. General study findings and limits: For Type 1 diabetes patients, all four CD4+ subsets carried TCRB CDR3s that were moderately but significantly shorter.

Sequences were obtained from naive CD4+ T cells from blood. The origin of the receptors is a man younger than 40 with type 1 diabetes.

This clone was detected a few times. CDR3 DNA sequence: TGTGCCAGCAGTCCGGGACTAGCGGGGGGGCGGAATGAGCAGTTCTTC. The encoded protein is CASSPGLAGGRNEQFF. V usage is TRBV27 and J usage is TRBJ2-1; 16 bases fit TRBD2. The V gene's germline CDR1 is MNHEY and CDR2 SMNVEV (reference sequence). V trimming: 5 bases; J trimming: 7 bases; junction bases outside the gene matches: 5. The CDR3 length is 16 residues.

This clone was recorded a few times. The chain has TRBV30 and TRBJ1-5; D uncertain. CDR3 length: 13 amino acids. Germline CDR1 is GTSNPN and CDR2 is SVGIG (reference sequence). V was cut by 3 bases and J by 4 bases, with 10 bases left in between. In nucleotides, the CDR3 is TGTGCCTGGAGCAGCGCCATTAATCAGCCCCAGCATTTT. Amino acids: CAWSSAINQPQHF.

The chain is built from TRBV28 and TRBJ2-7, with a possible D match to TRBD2 (6 bases). Per germline, CDR1 MDHEN and CDR2 SYDVKM. Trimming cost V 11 bases and J 1 base, with 12 bases left between them. The CDR3 sequence is 12 residues long. The CDR3: CASSGGSYEQYF. CDR3 sequence (DNA): TGTGCCTCTTCTGGGGGGTCCTACGAGCAGTACTTC.

This clone was observed a few times. J is TRBJ2-6 and V is TRBV5-6; tentative D call: TRBD1 (6 bases). Trimming left V 2 bases short and J 4 bases short, with 13 bases between. CDR1 is SGHDT, CDR2 YYEEEE, per germline. The CDR3 length is 16 residues. The CDR3 region is CASSLQGWSGANVLTF. DNA of the CDR3: TGTGCCAGCAGCTTACAGGGTTGGTCCGGGGCCAACGTCCTGACTTTC.

This clone came up a few times. The chain recombines TRBV4-1 with TRBJ1-1, with 7 positions matching TRBD1. This CDR3 is built from 14 residues. The trim removed 6 bases at V and 0 bases at J, leaving 4 bases unmatched. Germline CDR1 and CDR2: MGHRA and YSYEKL. In DNA, the CDR3 is TGCGCCAGCAGAGGACAGGCCATGAACACTGAAGCTTTCTTT. This encodes CASRGQAMNTEAFF.